One and the same sample provided the 30 T cell receptor beta chains below, sequenced in a study of T-cell reconstitution after alpha-beta-depleted transplantation in children. TCRbeta library construction was performed incorporating unique molecular identifiers. Each CDR3 protein gets one entry after TCRdb re-called the PCR reads with MiXCR. The table records approximately 300,000 distinct CDR3 sequences, approximately 10% of them present only once. This sample comprised peripheral blood, obtained 180 days after TCRalphabeta/CD19-depleted stem cell transplant. The receptor source for this set is a male patient aged 2-9 years who had a stem cell transplant for chronic granulomatous disease, so the T cells may come from the graft donor.

The CDR3 region has the DNA TGTGCCAGCAGTACGCGGGAGGGCCTGGGGACCGGGGAGCTGTTTTTT. The encoded protein is CASSTREGLGTGELFF. This chain joins TRBV28 and TRBJ2-2, with 9 nucleotides matching TRBD2. Unmatched junction bases numbered 9, after V lost 5 bases and J lost 5 bases. The CDR3 totals 16 residues. Germline V gene lookup returns CDR1 MDHEN and CDR2 SYDVKM.

This clonotype came up many times. The chain combines TRBV7-9 with TRBJ2-2, with D perhaps matching TRBD2 (6 bases). With 6 bases removed from V and 2 bases from J, the gap between germline ends came to 13 bases. Germline V gene data show CDR1 as SEHNR and CDR2 as FQNEAQ (reference sequence). CDR3 length: 15 residues. The CDR3 protein is CASRLSSANTGELFF. In DNA form, the CDR3 reads TGTGCCAGCAGACTTTCTAGCGCTAACACCGGGGAGCTGTTTTTT.

This clonotype occurred once. A much larger clonotype is one base distant, so this may be a read error. The gene calls are TRBV20-1 and TRBJ2-5, with D perhaps TRBD1 (6 bases). CDR3 length equals 11 residues. From germline, CDR1 is DFQATT and CDR2 SNEGSKA (reference sequence). The germline V and J ends were trimmed by 7 bases and 3 bases, with 9 bases remaining between them. The DNA for the CDR3 is TGCAGTGGTCGGGACAAAGAGACCCAGTACTTC. Translating it yields CSGRDKETQYF.

This clonotype has at least ten counts. The rearrangement links TRBV2 to TRBJ2-7; maybe TRBD2 (6 bases). CDR1 SNHLY and CDR2 FYNNEI come from the germline V gene. CDR3 length equals 13 residues. With 4 bases removed from V and 3 bases from J, the gap between germline ends came to 10 bases. The CDR3 reads CASSGDLDYEQYF. In DNA, the CDR3 is TGTGCCAGCAGTGGGGACTTAGACTACGAGCAGTACTTC.

This clonotype has ten or more counts. V usage is TRBV6-5 and J usage is TRBJ2-2; D perhaps matches TRBD1 (6 bases). The V gene's germline CDR1 is MNHEY and CDR2 SVGAGI. Trimming removed 6 bases at V and 0 bases at J, with 11 bases between. The CDR3 has 15 amino acids. The CDR3 DNA sequence: TGTGCCAGCAGCTCTGGGACAACGAACACCGGGGAGCTGTTTTTT. Translated: CASSSGTTNTGELFF.

This clonotype was observed many times. The V and J genes are TRBV20-1 and TRBJ1-6; D is uncertain. V was clipped by 0 bases and J by 7 bases, with 10 bases between them. CDR3 length: 14 residues. Looked up from germline, CDR1 is DFQATT and CDR2 is SNEGSKA (reference sequence). The DNA of the CDR3 is TGCAGTGCTAGAGATCGCAGGTTCAATTCACCCCTCCACTTT. This gives the protein CSARDRRFNSPLHF.

Many counts were recorded for this clonotype. The chain combines TRBV5-1 with TRBJ2-7; TRBD2 agrees at 8 bases. CDR3 length: 16 amino acids. The trim removed 4 bases at V and 0 bases at J, leaving 9 bases unmatched. Germline values: CDR1 SGHRS, CDR2 YFSETQ. CDR3 amino acids: CASSLEVSGISYEQYF. DNA for the CDR3: TGCGCCAGCAGCCTAGAAGTTAGCGGGATCTCCTACGAGCAGTACTTC.

Concerning this clonotype: A much larger clonotype is one base distant, so this may be a read error. The CDR3 here is CASGPLTHYEQYF. The DNA for the CDR3 is TGTGCCAGCGGCCCCCTTACACATTACGAGCAGTACTTC. The chain is built from TRBV27 and TRBJ2-7; no clear D. CDR3 length equals 13 residues. Germline CDR1 reads MNHEY; CDR2 reads SMNVEV (reference sequence). With 8 bases removed from V and 4 bases from J, the gap between germline ends came to 15 bases.

This clonotype was picked up many times. The J gene is TRBJ1-4, the V gene TRBV18; D is perhaps TRBD1 (6 bases). The CDR3 totals 15 residues. Per germline, CDR1 KGHSH and CDR2 LQKENI. Trimming pared 2 bases from V and 7 bases from J, leaving 14 bases between. The CDR3 DNA reads TGTGCCAGCTCACCAATTGTAGGGACAAGTGAAAAACTGTTTTTT. This codes for CASSPIVGTSEKLFF. The variable domain in full, completed from reference TRBV18 and TRBJ1-4, reads NAGVMQNPRHLVRRRGQEARLRCSPMKGHSHVYWYRQLPEEGLKFMVYLQKENIIDESGMPKERFSAEFPKEGPSILRIQQVVRGDSAAYFCASSPIVGTSEKLFFGSGTQLSVL.

This clonotype was seen many times. The rearrangement joins TRBV7-6 to TRBJ2-3; D is unclear. The CDR3 spans 14 residues. Germline V gives CDR1 SGHVS, CDR2 FNYEAQ. V was pared by 5 bases and J by 3 bases, with 12 bases between. DNA for the CDR3: TGTGCCAGCAGCCCCCGGAGCTCGACAGATACGCAGTATTTT. Translation: CASSPRSSTDTQYF.

There are many counts of this clonotype. The gene calls are TRBV7-2 and TRBJ2-5; D is unclear. The CDR3 length is 12 residues. V lost 5 bases to trimming and J lost 5 bases, with 9 bases between them. CDR1 SGHTA and CDR2 FQGNSA come from the germline V gene. The CDR3 sequence is CASSLTLETQYF. CDR3 DNA sequence: TGTGCCAGCAGCCTCACCCTGGAGACCCAGTACTTC.

This clonotype was recorded at least ten times. The V call is TRBV29-1, the J call TRBJ1-3, with D hard to call. This CDR3 spans 14 amino acids. V was cut by 6 bases and J by 0 bases, with 12 bases left in between. CDR1 is SQVTM, CDR2 ANQGSEA, per germline. The DNA for the CDR3 is TGCAGCGTAGACGGGGAGAGCTCTGGAAACACCATATATTTT. Its protein product is CSVDGESSGNTIYF.

This clonotype was seen many times. The chain carries TRBV5-1 and TRBJ2-7; D ambiguous. V lost 0 bases and J 4 bases, leaving 11 bases between the germline ends. The CDR3 has 14 amino acids. Germline assignment: CDR1 SGHRS and CDR2 YFSETQ. CDR3 bases: TGCGCCAGCAGCTTGGCGTATTCTGGTTACGAGCAGTACTTC. Translation: CASSLAYSGYEQYF.

This clonotype was recorded at least ten times. DNA for the CDR3: TGCGCCAGCAAGGAGCGGTATAACACTGAAGCTTTCTTT. Translating gives CASKERYNTEAFF. V usage is TRBV5-1 and J usage is TRBJ1-1; D call uncertain. The V end lost 6 bases, the J end lost 2 bases, and 11 bases lay between the germline ends. The germline V gene encodes CDR1 SGHRS and CDR2 YFSETQ. The CDR3 sequence is 13 residues long.

This clonotype was observed a few times. The V and J genes are TRBV18 and TRBJ1-1, with D possibly matching TRBD1 (6 bases). The CDR3 is 16 residues long. CDR1 and CDR2 from the germline V gene are KGHSH and LQKENI. Deletions cut 3 bases from V and 2 bases from J, with 16 bases between. The CDR3, as DNA: TGTGCCAGCTCACCCAAGGATTCCGGGACAAACACTGAAGCTTTCTTT. As protein: CASSPKDSGTNTEAFF.

This clonotype was counted many times. The gene calls are TRBV5-1 and TRBJ2-1; TRBD1 is a possible D gene (5 bases). The V gene's germline CDR1 is SGHRS and CDR2 YFSETQ. The CDR3 extends over 14 amino acids. V dropped 4 bases and J dropped 4 bases, with 12 bases sitting between them. The CDR3 is CASSPDDSYNEQFF. In DNA form, the CDR3 reads TGCGCCAGCAGCCCAGATGACAGTTACAATGAGCAGTTCTTC.

This clonotype was detected ten times or more. CDR3 loop: CASRWDRGVRPEAFF. CDR3 in DNA: TGTGCCAGCAGATGGGACAGGGGGGTACGACCTGAAGCTTTCTTT. V and J are TRBV12-3 or TRBV12-4 and TRBJ1-1; TRBD1 matches at 11 bases. The junction had 9 bases not matched to a gene; V was cut back by 6 bases and J by 6 bases. This CDR3 has 15 residues.

This clonotype has at least ten counts. This sequence joins TRBV3-1 and TRBJ2-5; possibly TRBD1 for D (6 bases). The V gene's germline CDR1 is LGHDT and CDR2 YNNKEL (reference sequence). Trimming stripped 4 bases from V and 0 bases from J, with 12 bases between. The CDR3 runs to 15 residues. The CDR3 loop reads CASSPQTGNQETQYF. DNA for the CDR3: TGTGCCAGCAGCCCTCAGACAGGAAACCAAGAGACCCAGTACTTC.

The table lists this clonotype with many counts. The chain uses TRBV7-3 and TRBJ2-7; D is possibly TRBD2 (6 bases). V was shortened by 4 bases and J by 4 bases, with 14 bases between the two germline ends. This CDR3 has 14 amino acids. Germline V gene data show CDR1 as SGHTA and CDR2 as FQGTGA. The CDR3 region is CASSYQAGGYEQYF. The CDR3, as DNA: TGTGCCAGCAGCTACCAAGCGGGCGGATACGAGCAGTACTTC.

This clonotype showed up many times. The gene calls are TRBV28 and TRBJ2-7; 10 nucleotides match TRBD1. Trimming cost V 3 bases and J 5 bases; bases outside gene matches: 13. The germline V gene has CDR1 MDHEN and CDR2 SYDVKM. This CDR3 is built from 17 residues. CDR3 loop: CASSFPFRTGGGDEQYF. CDR3 nucleotide sequence: TGTGCCAGCAGTTTCCCTTTTCGGACAGGGGGAGGTGACGAGCAGTACTTC. Looking up the rest from reference TRBV28 and TRBJ2-7 gives the full variable domain: DVKVTQSSRYLVKRTGEKVFLECVQDMDHENMFWYRQDPGLGLRLIYFSYDVKMKEKGDIPEGYSVSREKKERFSLILESASTNQTSMYLCASSFPFRTGGGDEQYFGPGTRLTVT.

This clonotype was counted at least ten times. The chain carries TRBV12-3 or TRBV12-4 and TRBJ2-3; D perhaps matches TRBD2 (6 bases). V shed 3 bases and J shed 2 bases, with 15 bases lying between them. The CDR3 sequence is 16 residues long. Here the CDR3 reads CASSFRASEHTDTQYF. The CDR3 region has the DNA TGTGCCAGCAGTTTTCGGGCTAGCGAACACACAGATACGCAGTATTTT.

Ten or more counts support this clonotype. The chain couples TRBV29-1 to TRBJ2-7; the match to TRBD1 covers 8 bases. The CDR3 is 14 amino acids. Germline assignment: CDR1 SQVTM and CDR2 ANQGSEA. The ends lost 4 bases at V and 4 bases at J; junction bases unmatched: 9. CDR3 sequence reads: CSVGSRTGSYEQYF. CDR3 nucleotide sequence: TGCAGCGTTGGCAGTAGGACAGGGTCGTACGAGCAGTACTTC.

The rearrangement uses TRBV6-1 and TRBJ2-5, with D perhaps TRBD1 or TRBD2 (5 bases each). Trimming shortened V by 0 bases and J by 6 bases, and 14 bases separated the two germline ends. CDR3 size: 15 residues. Germline V CDR1 and CDR2: MNHNS, SASEGT. CDR3: CASSEAGVRVKTQYF. In DNA, the CDR3 is TGTGCCAGCAGTGAAGCGGGGGTTAGGGTAAAGACCCAGTACTTC.

This clonotype was seen many times. The J gene is TRBJ1-2, the V gene TRBV5-1, with 8 nucleotides matching TRBD1. Germline-derived CDR1 and CDR2 are SGHRS and YFSETQ. The CDR3 spans 14 residues. Trimming removed 4 bases from V and 2 bases from J; junction bases left unmatched: 4. CDR3 sequence: CASSPRTGNYGYTF. CDR3 nucleotides: TGCGCCAGCAGCCCGAGGACAGGGAACTATGGCTACACCTTC.

This clonotype was counted ten times or more. The CDR3 loop is CASSQWDRPFYGYTF. The CDR3 DNA reads as TGTGCCAGCAGTCAATGGGACAGGCCATTCTATGGCTACACCTTC. The V and J genes are TRBV12-3 or TRBV12-4 and TRBJ1-2, with TRBD1 identical over 8 bases. The V gene end was trimmed by 5 bases and the J gene end by 4 bases; junction bases not matched to a gene: 9. This CDR3 has 15 residues.

This clonotype was detected many times. The J gene is TRBJ2-1, the V gene TRBV27, with 7 nucleotides matching TRBD1. Germline V gene data show CDR1 as MNHEY and CDR2 as SMNVEV (reference sequence). CDR3 length: 16 residues. J gave up 4 bases and V 7 bases, and 13 bases lay outside the gene matches. The CDR3: CASNPFKGAGYNEQFF. The CDR3 DNA reads TGTGCCAGCAATCCATTCAAGGGGGCAGGTTACAATGAGCAGTTCTTC.

In this sample, this clonotype turned up many times. CDR3 amino acids: CASSFKQGVDGYTF. The CDR3 coding sequence is TGCGCCAGCAGCTTTAAACAGGGGGTGGATGGCTACACCTTC. The chain joins TRBV5-1 to TRBJ1-2; 8 bases are shared with TRBD1. Germline values: CDR1 SGHRS, CDR2 YFSETQ. The V segment lost 2 bases and the J segment 6 bases; nucleotides outside the gene matches: 6. CDR3 length: 14 amino acids.

The table lists this clonotype with many counts. The V call is TRBV5-1, the J call TRBJ2-5; the D is unclear. The V end lost 2 bases, the J end lost 5 bases, and 7 bases lay between the germline ends. The CDR3 loop spans 12 amino acids. Germline lookup yields CDR1 SGHRS and CDR2 YFSETQ. The CDR3 spells CASSFVGETQYF. The DNA for the CDR3 is TGCGCCAGCAGCTTCGTTGGGGAGACCCAGTACTTC.

This clonotype was seen once. A read error is possible here, since a much larger clone lies one base away. The chain recombines TRBV2 with TRBJ2-7; D unresolved. The CDR3 contains 12 residues. Trimming removed 6 bases from V and 2 bases from J, with 8 bases in between. Germline V gene data show CDR1 as SNHLY and CDR2 as FYNNEI. The CDR3 sequence: CASRVSAYEQYF. In DNA form, the CDR3 reads TGTGCCAGCAGGGTATCCGCCTACGAGCAGTACTTC.

In its sample, this clonotype was seen many times. The rearrangement uses TRBV12-3 or TRBV12-4 and TRBJ2-5, with 9 bases fitting TRBD2. CDR3 length: 14 residues. With V trimmed by 3 bases and J by 4 bases, 3 bases remained unmatched. CDR3 protein: CASSFRGRGETQYF. CDR3 DNA sequence: TGTGCCAGCAGTTTCCGCGGGAGGGGAGAGACCCAGTACTTC.